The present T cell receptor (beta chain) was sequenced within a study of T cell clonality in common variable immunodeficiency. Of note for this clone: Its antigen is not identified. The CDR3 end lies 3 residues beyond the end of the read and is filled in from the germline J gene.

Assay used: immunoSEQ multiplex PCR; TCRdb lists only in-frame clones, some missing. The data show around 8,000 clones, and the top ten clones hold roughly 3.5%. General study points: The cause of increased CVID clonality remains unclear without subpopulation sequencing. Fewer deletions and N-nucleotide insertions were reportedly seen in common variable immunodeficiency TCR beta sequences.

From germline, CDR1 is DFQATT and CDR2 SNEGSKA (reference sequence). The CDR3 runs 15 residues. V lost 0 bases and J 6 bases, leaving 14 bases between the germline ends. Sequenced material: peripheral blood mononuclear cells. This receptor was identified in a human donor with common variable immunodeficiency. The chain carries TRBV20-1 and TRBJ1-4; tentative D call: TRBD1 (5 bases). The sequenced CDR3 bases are TGCAGTGCTAGAGATTGGGCAGGAGGGGATGAAAAA. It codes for CSARDWAGGDEK. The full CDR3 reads CSARDWAGGDEKLFF.